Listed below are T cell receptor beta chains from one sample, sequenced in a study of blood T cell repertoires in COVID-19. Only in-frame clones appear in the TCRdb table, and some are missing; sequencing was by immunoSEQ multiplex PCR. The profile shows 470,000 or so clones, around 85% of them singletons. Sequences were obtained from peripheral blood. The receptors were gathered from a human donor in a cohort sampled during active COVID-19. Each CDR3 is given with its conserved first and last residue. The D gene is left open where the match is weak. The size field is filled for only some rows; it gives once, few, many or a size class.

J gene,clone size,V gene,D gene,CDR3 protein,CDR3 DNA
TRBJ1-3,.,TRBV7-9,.,CASSLAGAYGSGNTIYF,TGTGCCAGCAGCTTAGCGGGGGCCTATGGTTCAGGAAACACCATATATTTT
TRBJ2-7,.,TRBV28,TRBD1,CASRKPGQGRSEQYF,TGTGCCAGCAGGAAACCGGGACAGGGTCGGTCCGAGCAGTACTTC
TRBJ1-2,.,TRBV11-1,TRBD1,CASSQGQGRNYGYTF,TGTGCCAGCAGCCAGGGACAGGGAAGAAACTATGGCTACACCTTC
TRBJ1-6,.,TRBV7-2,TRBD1,CASSLAQGAVSPLHF,TGTGCCAGCAGCTTAGCGCAGGGGGCAGTTTCACCCCTCCACTTT
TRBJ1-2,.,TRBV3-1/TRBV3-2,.,CASSQWNRSGYTF,TGTGCCAGCAGCCAATGGAACAGATCGGGCTACACCTTC
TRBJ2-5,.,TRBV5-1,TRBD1,CASSLQGGWETQYF,TGCGCCAGCAGCTTACAGGGGGGTTGGGAGACCCAGTACTTC
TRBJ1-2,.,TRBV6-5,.,CASTVLGTTDYGYTF,TGTGCCAGCACCGTACTCGGGACAACAGACTATGGCTACACCTTC
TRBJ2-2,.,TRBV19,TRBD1,CASSSGGLNTGELFF,TGTGCCAGTAGCTCAGGGGGCCTGAACACCGGGGAGCTGTTTTTT
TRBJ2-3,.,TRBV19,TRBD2,CASSMMSLAGGLTDTQYF,TGTGCCAGTAGTATGATGTCACTAGCGGGAGGGCTCACAGATACGCAGTATTTT
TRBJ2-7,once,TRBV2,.,CASSRASGVYEQYF,TGTGCCAGCAGTCGGGCCAGCGGCGTATACGAGCAGTACTTC
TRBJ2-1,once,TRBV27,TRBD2,CASSPGLAGGNEQFF,TGTGCCAGCAGTCCGGGACTAGCGGGAGGCAATGAGCAGTTCTTC
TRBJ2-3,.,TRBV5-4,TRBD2,CASSPQRGSTDTQYF,TGTGCCAGCAGCCCTCAGCGGGGATCCACAGATACGCAGTATTTT
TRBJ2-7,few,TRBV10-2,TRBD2,CASSELLAAYEQYF,TGCGCCAGCAGTGAATTACTAGCGGCCTACGAGCAGTACTTC
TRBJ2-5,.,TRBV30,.,CAWSSTGLKETQYF,TGTGCCTGGAGTTCCACAGGGCTAAAAGAGACCCAGTACTTC
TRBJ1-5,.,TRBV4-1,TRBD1,CASSHHRGQGSNQPQHF,TGCGCCAGCAGCCACCACAGGGGGCAGGGTAGCAATCAGCCCCAGCATTTT
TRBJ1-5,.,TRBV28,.,CASRDGTLNSNQPQHF,TGTGCCAGCAGGGACGGGACACTTAATAGCAATCAGCCCCAGCATTTT
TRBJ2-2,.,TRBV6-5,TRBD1,CASSAVRQGTGELFF,TGTGCCAGCAGCGCGGTGAGACAGGGTACCGGGGAGCTGTTTTTT
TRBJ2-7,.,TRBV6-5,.,CASTPGQGPYEQYF,TGTGCCAGCACCCCCGGCCAGGGGCCCTACGAGCAGTACTTC
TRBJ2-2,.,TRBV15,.,CATSRGRNTGELFF,TGTGCCACCAGCAGAGGCAGGAACACCGGGGAGCTGTTTTTT
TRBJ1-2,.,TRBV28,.,CASLTGYYGYTF,TGTGCCAGCCTCACAGGTTATTATGGCTACACCTTC
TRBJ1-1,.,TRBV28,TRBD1,CASIRTGAEAFF,TGTGCCAGCATTAGGACAGGCGCTGAAGCTTTCTTT
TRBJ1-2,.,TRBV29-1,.,CSVEPQTEGRDYGYTF,TGCAGCGTTGAGCCCCAAACGGAGGGGCGCGACTATGGCTACACCTTC
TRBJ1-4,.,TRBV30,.,CAWSETEVNEKLFF,TGTGCCTGGAGTGAGACAGAAGTTAATGAAAAACTGTTTTTT
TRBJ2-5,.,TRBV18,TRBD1,CASSPEQGAKETQYF,TGTGCCAGCTCACCTGAACAGGGGGCGAAGGAGACCCAGTACTTC
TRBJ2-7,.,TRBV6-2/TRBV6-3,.,CASSYSGFEQYF,TGTGCCAGCAGTTACTCCGGGTTCGAGCAGTACTTC
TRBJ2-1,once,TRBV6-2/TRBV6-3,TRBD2,CASSHYSGTLRNEQFF,TGTGCCAGCAGTCACTATAGCGGGACCCTAAGGAATGAGCAGTTCTTC
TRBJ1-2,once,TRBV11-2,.,CASSLDTENYGYTF,TGTGCCAGCAGCTTAGATACGGAGAACTATGGCTACACCTTC
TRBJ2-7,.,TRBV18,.,CASSPRAQGTYEQYF,TGTGCCAGCTCACCACGGGCCCAGGGGACCTACGAGCAGTACTTC
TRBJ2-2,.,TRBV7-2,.,CASSLGGGMDTGELFF,TGTGCCAGCAGCTTAGGGGGCGGGATGGACACCGGGGAGCTGTTTTTT
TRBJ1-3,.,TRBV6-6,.,CASSPVAGAGNTIYF,TGTGCCAGCAGTCCCGTCGCAGGGGCTGGAAACACCATATATTTT
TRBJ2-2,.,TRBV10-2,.,CASGWAGNTGELFF,TGCGCCAGCGGGTGGGCGGGGAACACCGGGGAGCTGTTTTTT
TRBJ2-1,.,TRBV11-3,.,CASSTNLRESYNEQFF,TGTGCCAGCAGTACGAATCTTCGGGAGTCCTACAATGAGCAGTTCTTC
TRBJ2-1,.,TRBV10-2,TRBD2,CASSESGRGNEQFF,TGCGCCAGCAGTGAGTCCGGGAGGGGGAATGAGCAGTTCTTC
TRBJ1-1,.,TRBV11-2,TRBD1,CASSLTLGTAGGTEAFF,TGTGCCAGCAGCTTAACTTTGGGTACAGCAGGGGGCACTGAAGCTTTCTTT
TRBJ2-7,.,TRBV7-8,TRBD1,CASSLGQGAYEQYF,TGTGCCAGCAGCTTGGGACAGGGGGCATACGAGCAGTACTTC
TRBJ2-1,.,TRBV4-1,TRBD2,CASSQTGTSGSYNEQFF,TGCGCCAGCAGCCAAACCGGGACTAGCGGGAGTTACAATGAGCAGTTCTTC
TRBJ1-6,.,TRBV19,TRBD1,CASTGQGYSPLHF,TGTGCCAGTACCGGACAGGGTTATTCACCCCTCCACTTT
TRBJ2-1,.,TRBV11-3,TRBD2,CASSLPGLAAEQFF,TGTGCCAGCAGCTTACCGGGACTAGCAGCGGAGCAGTTCTTC
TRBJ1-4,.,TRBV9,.,CASSVVPDSFEKLFF,TGTGCCAGCAGCGTAGTTCCCGACAGTTTTGAAAAACTGTTTTTT
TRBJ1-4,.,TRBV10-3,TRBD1,CAISTGGNNEKLFF,TGTGCCATCAGCACAGGGGGGAATAATGAAAAACTGTTTTTT
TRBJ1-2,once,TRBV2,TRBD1,CASSEQGVYGYTF,TGTGCCAGCAGTGAACAGGGGGTCTATGGCTACACCTTC
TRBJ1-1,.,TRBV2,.,CASRRLFTEAFF,TGTGCCAGCAGGCGTTTATTCACTGAAGCTTTCTTT
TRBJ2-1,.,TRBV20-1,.,CSATLDNEQFF,TGCAGTGCTACCCTAGATAATGAGCAGTTCTTC
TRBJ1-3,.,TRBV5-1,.,CASSLATGLTGNTIYF,TGCGCCAGCAGCTTGGCCACGGGACTAACGGGAAACACCATATATTTT
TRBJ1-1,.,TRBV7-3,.,CASSFRPGTEAFF,TGTGCCAGCAGCTTCCGACCGGGCACTGAAGCTTTCTTT
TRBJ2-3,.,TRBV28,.,CASRRVTDTQYF,TGTGCCAGCAGGAGGGTCACAGATACGCAGTATTTT
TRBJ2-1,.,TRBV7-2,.,CASSLTRDSYNEQFF,TGTGCCAGCAGCCTCACTAGGGACTCCTACAATGAGCAGTTCTTC
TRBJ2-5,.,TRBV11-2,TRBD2,CASSLVGGGEGETQYF,TGTGCCAGCAGCTTAGTAGGCGGGGGAGAGGGAGAGACCCAGTACTTC
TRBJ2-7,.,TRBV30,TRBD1,CAGSRDRQDEQYF,TGTGCCGGCTCCCGGGACAGACAGGACGAGCAGTACTTC
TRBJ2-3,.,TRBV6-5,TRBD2,CATLAGGTDTQYF,TGTGCCACCCTAGCGGGAGGGACGGATACGCAGTATTTT
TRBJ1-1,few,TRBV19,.,CASSIRYAAGPEAFF,TGTGCCAGTAGTATTAGGTACGCGGCAGGGCCTGAAGCTTTCTTT
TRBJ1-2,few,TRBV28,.,CASSFSGYGYTF,TGTGCCAGCAGTTTTTCGGGTTATGGCTACACCTTC
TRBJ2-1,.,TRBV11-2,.,CASSLIAGAMGYNEQFF,TGTGCCAGCAGCTTAATTGCGGGGGCCATGGGTTACAATGAGCAGTTCTTC